This T cell receptor (beta chain) emerged from a study of early T cells in non-severe SARS-CoV-2 infection. Study summary: With bulk RNA from unsorted whole blood as input, sequencing yielded unpaired chains.

The library protocol tagged individual cDNA molecules with unique molecular identifiers. MiXCR was run by TCRdb on the 5' RACE reads, yielding one entry per CDR3 protein. This table has around 76,000 distinct CDR3 sequences, 9.5% to 15% appearing once. Concerning this clonotype itself: Its specificity is unknown.

The study's findings and limits: VDJdb matching, biased toward anti-spike CD8 responses, missed private and CD4 specificities.

The V gene's germline CDR1 is MDHEN and CDR2 SYDVKM. Trimming removed 8 bases from V and 1 base from J; junction bases left unmatched: 4. The CDR3 covers 14 residues. This clonotype originated in an adult who was a healthcare worker with PCR-confirmed SARS-CoV-2 infection or an uninfected control (not recorded which). V and J are TRBV28 and TRBJ2-3, with 9 bases lining up with TRBD1. Sequenced: whole blood. CDR3 nucleotides: TGTGCCAGCTTCGGGACAGGGCGCACAGATACGCAGTATTTT. This encodes CASFGTGRTDTQYF.